This passage covers 29 T cell receptor beta chains from one sample sequenced in a study of Graves' ophthalmopathy and Graves' hyperthyroidism. Amplifying from RNA transcripts, the study obtained TCR beta CDR3 regions. Amplification began with first-round RT-PCR using HTBI primers, then second-round multiplex PCR was performed. TCRdb called the multiplex PCR reads again in MiXCR, with one record for every CDR3 protein. This sample has hundreds of thousands of distinct CDR3 sequences, with 22% found just once. Sample: peripheral blood. The source is a young woman with stable Graves' hyperthyroidism. Some clones in this sample may be carry-over from other donors' samples.

The CDR3 loop reads CASRDILYGYTF. The CDR3 nucleotides are TGTGCCAGCAGAGACATCCTCTATGGCTACACCTTC. This chain links TRBV12-3 or TRBV12-4 with TRBJ1-2; D call uncertain. Trimming cost V 6 bases and J 4 bases, with 9 bases left between them. This CDR3 is built from 12 residues.

There are many counts of this clonotype. The J gene is TRBJ2-5, the V gene TRBV11-2; D is possibly TRBD1 or TRBD2 (5 bases each). The germline gives CDR1 SGHAT, CDR2 FQNNGV. The V end was cut by 1 base, the J end by 2 bases, with 14 bases between. The CDR3 sequence is 16 residues long. CDR3 residues: CASSLGTRGDQETQYF. CDR3 bases: TGTGCCAGCAGCTTAGGGACCCGGGGCGATCAAGAGACCCAGTACTTC.

This clonotype was counted ten times or more. The chain joins TRBV12-3 or TRBV12-4 to TRBJ1-2; 12 nucleotides align to TRBD1. Trimming removed 5 bases from V and 4 bases from J; junction bases left unmatched: 5. The CDR3 has 15 amino acids. The DNA of the CDR3 is TGTGCCAGCAGTCTGGGACAGGGGGCTGTCTATGGCTACACCTTC. Translating gives CASSLGQGAVYGYTF.

Remarks on this clonotype: An end of the junction does not agree with germline; a read error may underlie this. V usage is TRBV27 and J usage is TRBJ1-6, with D perhaps TRBD1 (6 bases). The CDR3 has 12 residues. Germline values: CDR1 MNHEY, CDR2 SMNVEV (reference sequence). The CDR3 here is CASKTGSSPLRF. The DNA for the CDR3 is TGTGCCAGCAAGACAGGAAGTTCACCCCTCCGCTTT.

This sequence joins TRBV28 and TRBJ2-7, with 7 nucleotides matching TRBD1. The CDR3 length is 15 residues. Germline V gives CDR1 MDHEN, CDR2 SYDVKM. With 6 bases clipped from V and 4 bases from J, the junction kept 12 bases outside the gene matches. The CDR3 DNA follows: TGTGCCAGCAGCCAATGGGGGACAGACGAATACGAGCAGTACTTC. Translating it yields CASSQWGTDEYEQYF. Variable domain in full (rest from reference TRBV28 and TRBJ2-7): DVKVTQSSRYLVKRTGEKVFLECVQDMDHENMFWYRQDPGLGLRLIYFSYDVKMKEKGDIPEGYSVSREKKERFSLILESASTNQTSMYLCASSQWGTDEYEQYFGPGTRLTVT.

This clonotype was detected many times. This chain connects TRBV2 to TRBJ2-7; D gene uncertain. The V gene's germline CDR1 is SNHLY and CDR2 FYNNEI. This CDR3 spans 13 amino acids. The V end lost 4 bases, the J end lost 3 bases, and 10 bases lay between the germline ends. The CDR3 sequence: CASSVGQIYEQYF. The CDR3 coding sequence is TGTGCCAGCAGTGTAGGCCAGATCTACGAGCAGTACTTC.

As concerns this clonotype: One junction end does not reproduce the germline sequence, and a read error may be involved. The V gene is TRBV19, the J gene TRBJ1-1; D gene uncertain. Germline V gives CDR1 LNHDA, CDR2 SQIVND (reference sequence). This CDR3 has 11 amino acids. The CDR3 here is CASSITFEACF. The DNA for the CDR3 is TGTGCCAGTAGTATTACTTTTGAAGCTTGCTTT.

This clonotype was seen many times. The rearrangement joins TRBV7-9 to TRBJ1-5; tentatively, D is TRBD1 (5 bases). The ends were cut back, 0 bases at V and 0 bases at J, with 12 bases in the middle. CDR1 is SEHNR, CDR2 FQNEAQ, per germline (reference sequence). The CDR3 has 17 residues. The CDR3 spells CASSLAGTDHSNQPQHF. The DNA for the CDR3 is TGTGCCAGCAGCTTAGCGGGGACGGACCATAGCAATCAGCCCCAGCATTTT.

This clonotype was detected ten times or more. This sequence joins TRBV12-3 or TRBV12-4 and TRBJ2-7, with D possibly TRBD2 on 7 matching bases. This CDR3 has 15 amino acids. V lost 6 bases to trimming and J lost 4 bases, with 19 bases between them. The CDR3 sequence is CASSRGGGGRYEQYF. The CDR3 DNA follows: TGTGCCAGCAGCCGTGGAGGGGGGGGCCGGTACGAGCAGTACTTC.

The J gene is TRBJ2-5, the V gene TRBV28; D not resolved. Looked up from germline, CDR1 is MDHEN and CDR2 is SYDVKM. V lost 4 bases and J lost 7, with 10 bases in between. CDR3 length equals 12 residues. CDR3 protein: CASSYDTRTQYF. CDR3 nucleotide sequence: TGTGCCAGCAGTTATGACACCCGGACCCAGTACTTC.

This clonotype was seen repeatedly, ten times or more. This rearrangement joins TRBV12-3 or TRBV12-4 to TRBJ1-1; no clear D gene. The length of the CDR3 is 14 residues. V was pared by 7 bases and J by 0 bases, with 12 bases between. CDR3 loop: CASTFSRLNTEAFF. The CDR3 DNA sequence: TGTGCCAGCACCTTTTCGAGGCTGAACACTGAAGCTTTCTTT.

This clonotype was seen only a few times. Here the CDR3 DNA reads TGTGCCTGGAGTGTAGAGATGGAGACCCAGTACTTC. Protein product: CAWSVEMETQYF. The chain links TRBV30 to TRBJ2-5; no definite D call. V lost 0 bases to trimming and J lost 5 bases, with 7 bases between them. In germline, CDR1 is GTSNPN, CDR2 SVGIG (reference sequence). The CDR3 totals 12 residues.

This clonotype was detected many times. The V and J genes are TRBV6-1 and TRBJ2-5, with no clear D. With 2 bases removed from V and 2 bases from J, the gap between germline ends came to 12 bases. Germline loops: CDR1 MNHNS, CDR2 SASEGT. CDR3 size: 15 residues. The CDR3 sequence: CASSENSVGQETQYF. In DNA, the CDR3 is TGTGCCAGCAGTGAAAATAGTGTGGGACAAGAGACCCAGTACTTC.

In this sample, this clonotype turned up once. The gene calls are TRBV6-4 and TRBJ1-1, with D possibly matching TRBD1 (5 bases). This CDR3 is 13 amino acids long. Trimming removed 10 bases at V and 3 bases at J, with 15 bases between. Per germline, CDR1 MRHNA and CDR2 SNTAGT. CDR3 sequence: CAILGEWDTEAFF. DNA for the CDR3: TGTGCCATCTTAGGGGAATGGGACACTGAAGCTTTCTTT.

This clonotype was counted ten times or more. The chain links TRBV10-1 to TRBJ2-7; 13 bases are shared with TRBD2. V was pared by 2 bases and J by 6 bases, with 10 bases of the junction left unmatched. This CDR3 spans 17 amino acids. Germline V gives CDR1 WNHNN, CDR2 SYGVQD (reference sequence). The CDR3 DNA is TGCGCCAGCAGTGAGCGGGTAGGGACTAGCGGGATTAGCGAGCAGTACTTC. It encodes CASSERVGTSGISEQYF.

This clonotype was counted many times. The chain joins TRBV24-1 to TRBJ2-5; D remains unclear. The CDR3 loop spans 11 amino acids. V was pared by 9 bases and J by 4 bases, with 8 bases between. Germline CDR1 KGHDR, CDR2 SFDVKD. The CDR3 bases are TGTGCCACCCATAGGAGAGAGACCCAGTACTTC. Residues: CATHRRETQYF.

This rearrangement joins TRBV20-1 to TRBJ2-2; D gene ambiguous. Trimming removed 1 base from V and 6 bases from J, with 12 bases in between. Germline CDR1 is DFQATT and CDR2 is SNEGSKA (reference sequence). The CDR3 contains 14 residues. Here the CDR3 DNA reads TGCAGTGCTAGAGGGGTGCTAGGTGCCGGGGAGCTGTTTTTT. The encoded protein is CSARGVLGAGELFF.

The table lists this clonotype with many counts. The chain links TRBV4-1 to TRBJ2-5, with 7 nucleotides matching TRBD2. V dropped 3 bases and J dropped 4; count of bases not matched to a gene: 8. Germline CDR1 MGHRA, CDR2 YSYEKL. The CDR3 totals 15 residues. Written as DNA, the CDR3 is TGCGCCAGCAGCCAGGGGGGGGTGGTCTTAGAGACCCAGTACTTC. It translates to CASSQGGVVLETQYF.

In its sample, this clonotype was seen many times. The CDR3 DNA sequence: TGTGCCAGCAGCAAGATCCCGGGCCCCCCGAAGACCCAGTACTTC. This codes for CASSKIPGPPKTQYF. The rearrangement uses TRBV6-2 or TRBV6-3 and TRBJ2-5; D is unresolved. V was cut by 6 bases and J by 6 bases, with 20 bases left in between. This CDR3 is 15 amino acids long. Germline V gene data show CDR1 as MNHEY and CDR2 as SVGEGT.

A few counts support this clonotype. The J gene is TRBJ1-5, the V gene TRBV12-3 or TRBV12-4, with D possibly matching TRBD1 (5 bases). There are 14 residues in the CDR3. V was shortened by 5 bases and J by 4 bases, with 12 bases between the two germline ends. Here the CDR3 reads CASSPGHLNQPQHF. CDR3 nucleotides: TGTGCCAGCAGTCCCGGACACCTGAATCAGCCCCAGCATTTT.

This clonotype was recorded at least ten times. Since a much larger clone is just one base distant, this may be a read error. V is TRBV28 and J is TRBJ2-7, with TRBD2 matching over 12 bases. V lost 5 bases to trimming and J lost 5 bases; unmatched junction nucleotides: 7. This CDR3 is built from 15 residues. Germline assignment: CDR1 MDHEN and CDR2 SYDVKM. CDR3 sequence: CASSILAGGPHEQYF. The CDR3 nucleotides read TGTGCCAGCAGTATCCTAGCGGGAGGGCCCCACGAGCAGTACTTC.

This clonotype has only a few counts. The rearrangement links TRBV2 to TRBJ1-6; weak D call: TRBD1 (5 bases). V lost 8 bases and J 3 bases, leaving 8 bases between the germline ends. CDR3 length equals 13 residues. CDR1 and CDR2 from the germline V gene are SNHLY and FYNNEI. The CDR3 sequence is CASQGFYNSPLHF. In nucleotides, the CDR3 is TGTGCCAGCCAGGGTTTCTATAATTCACCCCTCCACTTT.

This chain uses TRBV30 with TRBJ2-2, with 9 nucleotides matching TRBD1. Germline-derived CDR1 and CDR2 are GTSNPN and SVGIG (reference sequence). Trimming cost V 7 bases and J 5 bases; bases outside gene matches: 5. The CDR3 totals 13 residues. CDR3 DNA sequence: TGTGCCTTTGGACAGGGGAAAACCGGGGAGCTGTTTTTT. Its protein product is CAFGQGKTGELFF.

This clonotype was seen only a few times. The J gene is TRBJ1-1, the V gene TRBV7-2; TRBD1 matches 8 bases. CDR1 and CDR2 (germline): SGHTA, FQGNSA. V lost 0 bases and J lost 4; bases outside the gene matches: 7. The CDR3 extends over 16 amino acids. The CDR3 sequence is CASSLAPKQGGTEAFF. CDR3 coding DNA: TGTGCCAGCAGCTTAGCGCCAAAACAGGGGGGCACTGAAGCTTTCTTT.

The chain recombines TRBV20-1 with TRBJ2-7, with D possibly matching TRBD2 (6 bases). Germline CDR1 DFQATT, CDR2 SNEGSKA (reference sequence). Deletions cut 3 bases from V and 3 bases from J, with 9 bases between. The CDR3 contains 12 residues. As DNA, the CDR3 is TGCAGTGCTAGGATTAGCGGCTACGAGCAGTACTTC. Translating it yields CSARISGYEQYF.

This chain connects TRBV27 to TRBJ1-2; 8 bases map to TRBD1. With 6 bases clipped from V and 2 bases from J, the junction kept 8 bases outside the gene matches. The CDR3 is made up of 15 amino acids. Per germline, CDR1 MNHEY and CDR2 SMNVEV (reference sequence). As DNA, the CDR3 is TGTGCCAGCAGCCCATCCCGGACAGGGAACTATGGCTACACCTTC. Translating it yields CASSPSRTGNYGYTF.

This clonotype showed up many times. The V call is TRBV20-1, the J call TRBJ2-2, with 11 nucleotides matching TRBD2. The CDR3 contains 16 residues. Germline CDR1 and CDR2: DFQATT and SNEGSKA (reference sequence). The V gene end was trimmed by 5 bases and the J gene end by 6 bases; junction bases not matched to a gene: 11. The CDR3: CSASPGVLAGAGELFF. Here the CDR3 DNA reads TGCAGTGCTTCTCCCGGGGTACTAGCGGGAGCCGGGGAGCTGTTTTTT.

V usage is TRBV4-1 and J usage is TRBJ1-5, with D possibly matching TRBD1 (5 bases). V lost 5 bases, J lost 7 bases, and 12 bases lay in between. The CDR3 is made up of 13 amino acids. Per the germline V gene, CDR1 is MGHRA and CDR2 is YSYEKL. CDR3 in DNA: TGCGCCAGCAGCTGGCAGGGTGGCCAGCCCCAGCATTTT. Translating it yields CASSWQGGQPQHF.

This clonotype was observed at least ten times. V usage is TRBV20-1 and J usage is TRBJ1-1; D not certain. This CDR3 spans 12 amino acids. With 6 bases removed from V and 2 bases from J, the gap between germline ends came to 10 bases. Germline lookup yields CDR1 DFQATT and CDR2 SNEGSKA (reference sequence). The CDR3 protein is CSAPGSNTEAFF. As DNA, the CDR3 is TGCAGTGCCCCCGGGAGTAACACTGAAGCTTTCTTT.